This record looks at one T cell receptor beta chain sequence and its context. Its target is not known. The data were produced by immunoSEQ multiplex PCR, yet TCRdb's version contains in-frame clones alone and is incomplete. The data hold 50,000 to 65,000 clones, with roughly 76% observed a single time. ViraFEST assay sequencing came after antigen-specific CD4+ T cells were expanded with viral peptide pools. Cultured cells yielded isolated CD4+ T cells after less than 11 days. Wells each received 2 million or so PBMC, cultured with approximately 9.7 IU/ml IL-2 and about 10 ug/ml peptides. This entry is derived from a study of vaccination effects on CD4 cells after COVID-19. Broader study findings: The vaccine-induced clones of healthy vaccinees included only 1 of 255 that cross-reacted with common cold coronaviruses.

This sequence was found in a human donor who received a COVID-19 vaccine. Sequencing was performed on CD4+ T cells from PBMCs cultured with HCoV-229E spike peptides, taken before COVID-19 vaccination.

CDR3 residues: CASSQVGGGNSPLHF. Here the CDR3 DNA reads TGTGCCAGCAGCCAAGTGGGAGGGGGGAATTCACCCCTCCACTTT. The chain uses TRBV3-1 (or the pseudogene TRBV3-2) and TRBJ1-6, with a weak D call TRBD1 (6 bases). This CDR3 has 15 residues. The V gene lost 1 base and the J gene lost 7 bases, with 11 bases spanning the gap. Germline assignment: CDR1 LGHDT and CDR2 YNNKEL (reference sequence).